The clone carrying this TCR beta chain was detected only a few times. CDR3 length: 13 amino acids. Germline V gives CDR1 LNHNV, CDR2 YYDKDF (reference sequence). V shed 7 bases and J 6 bases; nucleotides not matched to a gene: 6. These data originate in a study of cytomegalovirus exposure and HLA in healthy donors. The PCR used 60 Vbeta and 13 Jbeta primers. Profiling relied on immunoSEQ multiplex PCR, and the TCRdb table lists in-frame clones only, not all of them. The table lists 85,000 to 130,000 clones, 10% of them singletons, with under 6% in the top ten. Input material: PBMCs. The source of this sequence is a man between 35 and 55 years old in good health and CMV-seropositive. This chain links TRBV15 with TRBJ1-2; TRBD1 aligns across 9 bases. CDR3 bases: TGTGCCACCAACCGTGGACAGGGGAATGGCTACACCTTC. Amino acid sequence: CATNRGQGNGYTF.